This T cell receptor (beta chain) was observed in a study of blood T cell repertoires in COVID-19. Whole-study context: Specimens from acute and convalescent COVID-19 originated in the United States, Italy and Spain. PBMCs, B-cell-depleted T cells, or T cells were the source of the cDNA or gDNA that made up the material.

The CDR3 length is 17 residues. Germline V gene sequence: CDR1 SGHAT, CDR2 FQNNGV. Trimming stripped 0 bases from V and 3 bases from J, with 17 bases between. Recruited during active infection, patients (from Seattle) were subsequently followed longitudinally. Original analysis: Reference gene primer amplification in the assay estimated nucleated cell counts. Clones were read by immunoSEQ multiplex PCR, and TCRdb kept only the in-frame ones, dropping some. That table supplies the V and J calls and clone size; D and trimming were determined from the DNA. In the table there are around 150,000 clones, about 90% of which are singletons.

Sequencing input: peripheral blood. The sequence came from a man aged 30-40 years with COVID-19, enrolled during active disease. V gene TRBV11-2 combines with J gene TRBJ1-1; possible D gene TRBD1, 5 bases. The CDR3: CASSLDQAAGVHTEAFF. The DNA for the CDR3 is TGTGCCAGCAGCTTAGATCAGGCTGCGGGGGTTCACACTGAAGCTTTCTTT.